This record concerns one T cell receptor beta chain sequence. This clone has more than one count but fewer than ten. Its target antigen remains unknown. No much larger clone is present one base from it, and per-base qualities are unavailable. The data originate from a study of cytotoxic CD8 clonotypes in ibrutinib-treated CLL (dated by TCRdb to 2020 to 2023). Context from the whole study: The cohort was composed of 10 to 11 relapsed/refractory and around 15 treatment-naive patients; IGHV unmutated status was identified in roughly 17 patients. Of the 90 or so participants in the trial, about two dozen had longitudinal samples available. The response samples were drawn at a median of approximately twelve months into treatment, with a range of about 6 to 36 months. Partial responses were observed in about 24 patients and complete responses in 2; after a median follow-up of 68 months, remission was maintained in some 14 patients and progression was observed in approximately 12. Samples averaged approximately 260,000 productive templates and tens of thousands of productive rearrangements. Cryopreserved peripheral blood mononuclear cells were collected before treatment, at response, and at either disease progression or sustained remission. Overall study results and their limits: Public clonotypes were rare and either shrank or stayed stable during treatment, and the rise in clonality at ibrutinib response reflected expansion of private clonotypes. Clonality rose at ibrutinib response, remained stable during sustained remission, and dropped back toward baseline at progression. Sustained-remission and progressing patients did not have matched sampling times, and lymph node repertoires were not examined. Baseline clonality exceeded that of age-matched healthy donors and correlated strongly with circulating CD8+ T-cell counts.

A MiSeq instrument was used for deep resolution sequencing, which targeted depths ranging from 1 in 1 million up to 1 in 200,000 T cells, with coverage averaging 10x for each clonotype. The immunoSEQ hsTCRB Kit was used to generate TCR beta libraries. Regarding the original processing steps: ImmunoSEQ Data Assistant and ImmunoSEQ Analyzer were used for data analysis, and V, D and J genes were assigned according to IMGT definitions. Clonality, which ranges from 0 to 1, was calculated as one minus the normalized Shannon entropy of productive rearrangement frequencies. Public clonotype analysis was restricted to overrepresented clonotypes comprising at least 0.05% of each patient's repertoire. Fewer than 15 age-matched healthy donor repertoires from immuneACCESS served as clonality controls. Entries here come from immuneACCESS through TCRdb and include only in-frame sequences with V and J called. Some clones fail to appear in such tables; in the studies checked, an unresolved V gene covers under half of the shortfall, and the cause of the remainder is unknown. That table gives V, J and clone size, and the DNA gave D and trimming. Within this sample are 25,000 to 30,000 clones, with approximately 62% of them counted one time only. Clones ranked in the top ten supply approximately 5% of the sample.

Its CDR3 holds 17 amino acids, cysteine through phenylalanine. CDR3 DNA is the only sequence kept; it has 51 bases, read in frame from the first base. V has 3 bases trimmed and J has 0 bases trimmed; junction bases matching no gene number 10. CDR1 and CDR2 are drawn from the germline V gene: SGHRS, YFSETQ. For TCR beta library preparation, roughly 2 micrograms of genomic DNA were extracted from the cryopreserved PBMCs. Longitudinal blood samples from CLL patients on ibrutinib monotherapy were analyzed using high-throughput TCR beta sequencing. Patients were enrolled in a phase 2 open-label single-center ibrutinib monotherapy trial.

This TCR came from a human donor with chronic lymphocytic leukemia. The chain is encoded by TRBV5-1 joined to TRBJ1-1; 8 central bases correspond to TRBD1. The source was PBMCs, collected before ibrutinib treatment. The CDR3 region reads CASSWGRGPRLNTEAFF. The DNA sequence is TGCGCCAGCAGCTGGGGCAGGGGGCCCCGATTGAACACTGAAGCTTTCTTT.